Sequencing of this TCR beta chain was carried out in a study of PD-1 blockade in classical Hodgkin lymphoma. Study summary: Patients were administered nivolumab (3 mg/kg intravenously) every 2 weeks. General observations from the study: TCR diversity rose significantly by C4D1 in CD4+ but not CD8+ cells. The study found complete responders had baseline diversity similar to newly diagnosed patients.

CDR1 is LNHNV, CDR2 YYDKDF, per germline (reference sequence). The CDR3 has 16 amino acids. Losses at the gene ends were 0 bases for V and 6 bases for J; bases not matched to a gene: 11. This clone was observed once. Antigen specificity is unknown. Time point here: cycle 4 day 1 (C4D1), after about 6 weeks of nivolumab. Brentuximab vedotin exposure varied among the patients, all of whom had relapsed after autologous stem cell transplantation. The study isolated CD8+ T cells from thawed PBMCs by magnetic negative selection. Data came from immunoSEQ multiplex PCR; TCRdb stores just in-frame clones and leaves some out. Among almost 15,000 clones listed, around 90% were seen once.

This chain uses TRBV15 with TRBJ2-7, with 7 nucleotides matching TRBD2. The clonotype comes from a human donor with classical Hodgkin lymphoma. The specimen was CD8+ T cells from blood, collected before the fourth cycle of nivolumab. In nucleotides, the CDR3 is TGTGCCACCAGCAGAGATTCGGCGGGAGATTGGGGCGAGCAGTACTTC. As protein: CATSRDSAGDWGEQYF. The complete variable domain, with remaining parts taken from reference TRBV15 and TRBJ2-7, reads DAMVIQNPRYQVTQFGKPVTLSCSQTLNHNVMYWYQQKSSQAPKLLFHYYDKDFNNEADTPDNFQSRRPNTSFCFLDIRSPGLGDTAMYLCATSRDSAGDWGEQYFGPGTRLTVT.